The entry below gives a single T cell receptor (beta chain) sequence along with its context. Its antigen is still unknown. This sample stems from a study of T cells in Graves' hyperthyroidism and ophthalmopathy. Study conclusions and caveats: Blood also contained most expanded thyroid clonotypes above 0.001.

Hyperthyroidism, newly diagnosed and lasting under 2 months, affected patients aged 18 to 65. RNA transcripts were the template for amplifying TCR beta CDR3 regions. HTBI primers were used for first-round RT-PCR of the TCR CDR3. TCRdb recomputed calls from the multiplex PCR reads with MiXCR, one row per CDR3 protein. The data contain approximately 370,000 distinct CDR3 sequences, approximately 18% of them singletons. The V gene's germline CDR1 is SGHDT and CDR2 YYEEEE. Between the trimmed V and J ends, which lost 1 base and 4 bases, there was a span of 14 bases. The CDR3 covers 15 residues. V gene TRBV5-6 combines with J gene TRBJ1-2; perhaps TRBD1 as D (5 bases). This receptor was taken from a woman aged 25 to 39 with Graves' hyperthyroidism that later progressed to Graves' ophthalmopathy. Sequencing was carried out using blood. CDR3 residues: CASSLYPGLIYGYTF. Here the CDR3 DNA reads TGTGCCAGCAGCTTGTACCCGGGACTAATCTATGGCTACACCTTC.